This T cell receptor beta chain was identified in a study of blood T cell repertoires in COVID-19. The overall study: Samples came from the United States, Italy and Spain, spanning acute and convalescent COVID-19.

The CDR3 runs 12 residues. Trimming at V came to 0 bases and at J to 10 bases, leaving 2 bases not matched to a gene. CDR1 and CDR2 (germline): SGHTS, YDEGEE. The method was immunoSEQ multiplex PCR; TCRdb's version includes in-frame clones alone and lacks a portion of them. The repertoire includes 300,000 or so clones, around 90% of them detected once, and roughly 3.6% sits in the top ten. The origin of this receptor is a woman aged 40 to 50 with acute or convalescent COVID-19. The gene calls are TRBV5-8 and TRBJ1-2; 8 bases fit TRBD1. The specimen sequenced was peripheral blood. In nucleotides, the CDR3 is TGTGCCAGCAGCTTGGACAGGGGGGACTACACCTTC. It encodes CASSLDRGDYTF.